Presented here are 15 T cell receptor beta chains from one specimen sequenced in a study of blood T cell repertoires in COVID-19. Using immunoSEQ multiplex PCR, the repertoire was profiled, and TCRdb retains in-frame clones only, with some absent. The table lists 150,000 or so clones, approximately 87% of them singletons, with approximately 10% in the top ten. The sample taken for sequencing was peripheral blood. These TCRs come from a woman aged 65 to 85 with COVID-19, enrolled during active disease.

V gene TRBV10-3 combines with J gene TRBJ1-3; 9 bases agree with TRBD1. V lost 7 bases to trimming and J lost 4 bases; unmatched junction nucleotides: 8. The CDR3 is 15 amino acids. Germline CDR1 ENHRY, CDR2 SYGVKD. CDR3 sequence: CAITGGQGEGNTIYF. CDR3 nucleotides: TGTGCCATCACGGGGGGACAGGGTGAAGGAAACACCATATATTTT.

The chain couples TRBV4-2 to TRBJ1-2; D is unclear. V was clipped by 4 bases and J by 0 bases, with 15 bases between them. The germline V gene encodes CDR1 LGHNA and CDR2 YNFKEQ. This CDR3 has 16 residues. The CDR3 DNA follows: TGTGCCAGCAGCCCGAGGAAACTCTTAGCTAACTATGGCTACACCTTC. This codes for CASSPRKLLANYGYTF.

The chain recombines TRBV10-3 with TRBJ1-4; 8 bases fit TRBD1. CDR3 length: 16 residues. CDR1 is ENHRY and CDR2 is SYGVKD in the germline V gene. With V trimmed by 3 bases and J by 3 bases, 6 bases remained unmatched. CDR3 residues: CAISEPGQGANEKLFF. The DNA of the CDR3 is TGTGCCATCAGTGAACCTGGACAGGGAGCTAATGAAAAACTGTTTTTT.

A remark on this clone: The sample has other DNA sequences that encode this CDR3 too. The V call is TRBV27, the J call TRBJ2-5, with TRBD1 identical over 9 bases. CDR3 length equals 14 residues. V trimming: 5 bases; J trimming: 4 bases; junction bases outside the gene matches: 5. CDR1 MNHEY and CDR2 SMNVEV come from the germline V gene (reference sequence). CDR3 nucleotides: TGTGCCAGCAGTACCGGACAGGGGAGAGAGACCCAGTACTTC. Translation gives CASSTGQGRETQYF.

This clone appeared a single time. This rearrangement joins TRBV11-2 to TRBJ2-7; 12 positions match TRBD2. V trimming: 8 bases; J trimming: 2 bases; junction bases outside the gene matches: 4. In germline, CDR1 is SGHAT, CDR2 FQNNGV. The CDR3 runs 14 residues. The CDR3 reads CASGRLAGAYEQYF. For the CDR3, the DNA is TGTGCCAGCGGCCGACTAGCGGGGGCCTACGAGCAGTACTTC.

J is TRBJ1-1 and V is TRBV28, with 8 bases that match TRBD1. CDR3 size: 15 residues. Germline assignment: CDR1 MDHEN and CDR2 SYDVKM. Trimming at V came to 3 bases and at J to 6 bases, leaving 9 bases not matched to a gene. The CDR3 coding sequence is TGTGCCAGCAGTTTCGTCGACAGGGGTTGGTCTGAAGCTTTCTTT. It encodes CASSFVDRGWSEAFF.

This sequence joins TRBV19 and TRBJ1-2; the D is unclear. The CDR3 sequence is 15 residues long. Trimming took 5 bases from V and 4 from J, leaving 17 bases between them. CDR1 and CDR2 (germline): LNHDA, SQIVND (reference sequence). The CDR3 DNA reads TGTGCCAGTAGTGAAGACTACTCCGACACCTATGGCTACACCTTC. Protein product: CASSEDYSDTYGYTF.

The chain couples TRBV5-1 to TRBJ2-2, with D uncertain. Germline lookup yields CDR1 SGHRS and CDR2 YFSETQ. The CDR3 extends over 15 amino acids. The V and J ends lost 0 bases and 1 base respectively, with 7 bases between them. The CDR3: CASSLDSVNTGELFF. The CDR3 DNA follows: TGCGCCAGCAGCTTGGACTCTGTGAACACCGGGGAGCTGTTTTTT. Full variable domain (outside the CDR3, taken from reference TRBV5-1 and TRBJ2-2): KAGVTQTPRYLIKTRGQQVTLSCSPISGHRSVSWYQQTPGQGLQFLFEYFSETQRNKGNFPGRFSGRQFSNSRSEMNVSTLELGDSALYLCASSLDSVNTGELFFGEGSRLTVL.

The chain couples TRBV4-1 to TRBJ1-3; no definite D call. V lost 0 bases, J lost 4 bases, and 10 bases lay in between. This CDR3 is 15 amino acids long. Looked up from germline, CDR1 is MGHRA and CDR2 is YSYEKL. The CDR3 sequence is CASSQEIQRGNTIYF. The CDR3 DNA reads TGCGCCAGCAGCCAAGAAATCCAGCGGGGAAACACCATATATTTT.

This clone was counted between two and nine times. The chain uses TRBV5-1 and TRBJ2-1, with 9 bases identical to TRBD2. The CDR3 contains 13 residues. The germline V gene has CDR1 SGHRS and CDR2 YFSETQ. The ends lost 4 bases at V and 6 bases at J; junction bases unmatched: 2. CDR3 nucleotides: TGCGCCAGCAGCCTAGCGGGGCGCAATGAGCAGTTCTTC. It yields the protein CASSLAGRNEQFF.

V and J are TRBV6-1 and TRBJ1-6; TRBD1 aligns across 11 bases. Germline-derived CDR1 and CDR2 are MNHNS and SASEGT. Losses at the gene ends were 2 bases for V and 2 bases for J; bases not matched to a gene: 5. The CDR3 covers 18 residues. CDR3 DNA: TGTGCCAGCAGTGAAAGGACAGGGGGCACAACCTATAATTCACCCCTCCACTTT. Its protein is CASSERTGGTTYNSPLHF.

On this clone: This sample also contains other DNA sequences that code for the same CDR3. The rearrangement links TRBV29-1 to TRBJ2-5, with TRBD2 identical over 8 bases. Per germline, CDR1 SQVTM and CDR2 ANQGSEA. CDR3 length: 14 residues. In DNA form, the CDR3 reads TGCCGGGTGGGGGCCCCGGGGGGGGGCGAGACCCAGTACTTC. It is translated as CRVGAPGGGETQYF.

The chain has TRBV19 and TRBJ1-2, with D possibly matching TRBD1 (5 bases). The length of the CDR3 is 15 residues. Germline CDR1 reads LNHDA; CDR2 reads SQIVND (reference sequence). Trimming shortened V by 2 bases and J by 2 bases, and 12 bases separated the two germline ends. CDR3 loop: CASSILAAGNYGYTF. DNA of the CDR3: TGTGCCAGTAGTATATTAGCTGCAGGGAACTATGGCTACACCTTC.

The rearrangement joins TRBV3-1 (or the pseudogene TRBV3-2) to TRBJ1-6; D gene unclear. This CDR3 spans 16 amino acids. Germline CDR1 and CDR2: LGHDT and YNNKEL (reference sequence). V lost 1 base to trimming and J lost 0 bases, with 7 bases between them. This CDR3 is CASSQGLDSYNSPLHF. As DNA, the CDR3 is TGTGCCAGCAGCCAAGGGCTAGACTCCTATAATTCACCCCTCCACTTT.

The chain recombines TRBV3-1 (or the pseudogene TRBV3-2) with TRBJ2-7; TRBD1 is a possible D gene (5 bases). This CDR3 has 12 amino acids. The germline V gene encodes CDR1 LGHDT and CDR2 YNNKEL (reference sequence). V was cut by 3 bases and J by 7 bases, with 10 bases left in between. This CDR3 is CASSQNKGEQYF. CDR3 DNA sequence: TGTGCCAGCAGCCAGAATAAGGGGGAGCAGTACTTC.